Each of the 9 T cell receptor beta chains below was sequenced from the same sample in a study of CD8+ T cells in alopecia areata. Once RNA had been extracted, it was reverse transcribed into cDNA to act as the sequencing template. TCRdb's copy holds only in-frame clones and misses some; the assay was immunoSEQ multiplex PCR. This sample has about 130,000 clones, with around three fifths found just once. This material consisted of CD4+ T cells sorted from blood, taken at week 0. These receptors all come from a human donor with alopecia areata.

In its sample, this clone was seen a few times. The chain has TRBV25-1 and TRBJ1-5; 9 bases line up with TRBD1. The CDR3 is made up of 14 amino acids. The trim removed 6 bases at V and 9 bases at J, leaving 9 bases unmatched. Germline V lookup: CDR1 MGHDK, CDR2 SYGVNS. CDR3 loop: CASRSGTGSGPQHF. CDR3 nucleotide sequence: TGTGCCAGCAGATCTGGGACAGGGAGTGGGCCCCAGCATTTT.

This chain joins TRBV13 and TRBJ1-6; D perhaps matches TRBD1 (5 bases). Deletions cut 3 bases from V and 0 bases from J, with 9 bases between. Germline CDR1 PRHDT, CDR2 FYEKMQ (reference sequence). The CDR3 runs 16 residues. This CDR3 is CASSFRGGSYNSPLHF. The CDR3 DNA is TGTGCCAGCAGCTTCCGCGGGGGCTCCTATAATTCACCCCTCCACTTT.

This clone occurred a few times. The rearrangement links TRBV6-5 to TRBJ1-1, with 7 bases identical to TRBD1. Germline loops: CDR1 MNHEY, CDR2 SVGAGI. This CDR3 has 15 amino acids. The V gene end was trimmed by 5 bases and the J gene end by 5 bases; junction bases not matched to a gene: 11. The CDR3 spells CASSTQGGGDTEAFF. The CDR3, as DNA: TGTGCCAGCAGTACTCAGGGGGGTGGGGATACTGAAGCTTTCTTT.

This sequence joins TRBV7-3 and TRBJ2-1, with 7 nucleotides matching TRBD2. Germline lookup yields CDR1 SGHTA and CDR2 FQGTGA. V lost 5 bases and J lost 7; bases outside the gene matches: 5. The CDR3 spans 13 residues. The CDR3 protein is CASSKRLANEQFF. Here the CDR3 DNA reads TGTGCCAGCAGCAAAAGACTAGCAAATGAGCAGTTCTTC.

The chain carries TRBV18 and TRBJ1-6; 7 bases align to TRBD1. V dropped 3 bases and J dropped 6; count of bases not matched to a gene: 11. The CDR3 extends over 17 amino acids. Germline V gene lookup returns CDR1 KGHSH and CDR2 LQKENI. CDR3 nucleotide sequence: TGTGCCAGCTCACCCTTGGAGAACAGGGGAGGTAATTCACCCCTCCACTTT. It is translated as CASSPLENRGGNSPLHF.

The chain has TRBV28 and TRBJ1-3; D perhaps matches TRBD1 (6 bases). Germline CDR1 is MDHEN and CDR2 is SYDVKM. V lost 3 bases and J lost 4, with 10 bases in between. This CDR3 has 14 amino acids. Here the CDR3 DNA reads TGTGCCAGCAGTTTGGTTGGGGGCGGAAACACCATATATTTT. Translating it yields CASSLVGGGNTIYF.

A single count supports this clone. This sequence joins TRBV29-1 and TRBJ2-5; 7 bases fit TRBD1. CDR1 and CDR2 from the germline V gene are SQVTM and ANQGSEA. V was clipped by 7 bases and J by 4 bases; unmatched bases: 9. This CDR3 is built from 13 residues. The CDR3 bases are TGCAGCGCCCAGACAGGGAGCGGAGAGACCCAGTACTTC. Its translation is CSAQTGSGETQYF.

The CDR3 loop is CASSASGQGAETQYF. CDR3 nucleotide sequence: TGTGCCAGCAGTGCATCGGGACAGGGGGCAGAGACCCAGTACTTC. The J gene is TRBJ2-5, the V gene TRBV25-1; 12 bases align to TRBD1. CDR1 is MGHDK, CDR2 SYGVNS, per germline. The CDR3 consists of 15 residues. V was pared by 4 bases and J by 4 bases, with 4 bases of the junction left unmatched.

The chain joins TRBV6-6 to TRBJ2-1; 13 nucleotides agree with TRBD2. Germline CDR1 is MNHNY and CDR2 is SVGAGI (reference sequence). This CDR3 has 14 residues. The ends lost 4 bases at V and 10 bases at J; junction bases unmatched: 4. The CDR3 nucleotides are TGTGCCAGCAGTTCCATGGGACTAGCGGGAGAGCAGTTCTTC. Its translation: CASSSMGLAGEQFF.